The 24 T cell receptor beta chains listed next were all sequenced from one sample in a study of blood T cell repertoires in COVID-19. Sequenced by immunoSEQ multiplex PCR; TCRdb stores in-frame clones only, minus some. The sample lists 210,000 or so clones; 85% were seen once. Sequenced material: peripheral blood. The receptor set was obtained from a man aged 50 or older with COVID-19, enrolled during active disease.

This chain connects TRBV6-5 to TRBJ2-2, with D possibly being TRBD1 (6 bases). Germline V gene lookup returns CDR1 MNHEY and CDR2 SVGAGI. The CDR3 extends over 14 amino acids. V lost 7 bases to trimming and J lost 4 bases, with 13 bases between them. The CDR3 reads CASKQGVGTGELFF. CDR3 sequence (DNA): TGTGCCAGCAAACAGGGAGTTGGCACCGGGGAGCTGTTTTTT.

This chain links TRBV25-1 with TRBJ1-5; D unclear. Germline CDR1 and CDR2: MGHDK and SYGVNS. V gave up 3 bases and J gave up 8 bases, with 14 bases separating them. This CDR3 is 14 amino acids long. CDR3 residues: CASSDNQEGEPQHF. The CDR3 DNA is TGTGCCAGCAGTGATAACCAGGAAGGTGAGCCCCAGCATTTT.

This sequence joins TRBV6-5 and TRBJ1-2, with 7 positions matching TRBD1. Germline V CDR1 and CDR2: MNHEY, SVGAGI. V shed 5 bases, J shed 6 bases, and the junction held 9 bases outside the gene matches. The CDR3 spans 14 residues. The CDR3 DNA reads TGTGCCAGCAGTAACACCCGGGACAGCCATGGCTACACCTTC. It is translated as CASSNTRDSHGYTF.

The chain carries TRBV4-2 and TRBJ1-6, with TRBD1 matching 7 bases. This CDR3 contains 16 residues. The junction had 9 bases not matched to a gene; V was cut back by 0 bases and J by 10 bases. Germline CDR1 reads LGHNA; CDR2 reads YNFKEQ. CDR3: CASSQDVYRGDSPLHF. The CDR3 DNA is TGTGCCAGCAGCCAAGATGTTTACAGGGGAGACTCACCCCTCCACTTT.

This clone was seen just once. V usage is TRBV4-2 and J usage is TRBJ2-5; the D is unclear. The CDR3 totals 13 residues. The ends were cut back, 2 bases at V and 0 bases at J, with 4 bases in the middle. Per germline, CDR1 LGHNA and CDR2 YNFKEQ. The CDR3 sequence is CASSQSNQETQYF. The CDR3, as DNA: TGTGCCAGCAGCCAATCAAACCAAGAGACCCAGTACTTC.

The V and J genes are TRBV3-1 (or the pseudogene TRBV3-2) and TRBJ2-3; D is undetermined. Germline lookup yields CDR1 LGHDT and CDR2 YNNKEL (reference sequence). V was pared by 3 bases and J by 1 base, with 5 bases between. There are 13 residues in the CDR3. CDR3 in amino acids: CASSQAGTDTQYF. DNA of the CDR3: TGTGCCAGCAGCCAGGCGGGCACAGATACGCAGTATTTT.

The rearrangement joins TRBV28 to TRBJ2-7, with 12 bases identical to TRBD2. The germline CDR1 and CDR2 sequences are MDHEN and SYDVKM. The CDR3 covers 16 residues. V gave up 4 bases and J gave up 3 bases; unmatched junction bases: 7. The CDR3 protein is CASSSPGLAGDYEQYF. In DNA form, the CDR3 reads TGTGCCAGCAGTTCTCCGGGACTAGCGGGTGACTACGAGCAGTACTTC.

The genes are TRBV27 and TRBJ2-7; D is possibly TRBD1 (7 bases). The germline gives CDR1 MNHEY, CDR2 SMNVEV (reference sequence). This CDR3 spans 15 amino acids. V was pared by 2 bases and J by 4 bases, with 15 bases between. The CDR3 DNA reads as TGTGCCAGCAGTTTAAAGGAGGGGGCGTGGTACGAGCAGTACTTC. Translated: CASSLKEGAWYEQYF.

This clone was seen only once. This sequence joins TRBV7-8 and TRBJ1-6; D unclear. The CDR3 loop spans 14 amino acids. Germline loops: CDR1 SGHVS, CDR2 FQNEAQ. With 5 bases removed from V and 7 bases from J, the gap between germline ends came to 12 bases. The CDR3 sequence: CASSPREGNSPLHF. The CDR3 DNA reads TGTGCCAGCAGCCCCCGTGAGGGCAATTCACCCCTCCACTTT.

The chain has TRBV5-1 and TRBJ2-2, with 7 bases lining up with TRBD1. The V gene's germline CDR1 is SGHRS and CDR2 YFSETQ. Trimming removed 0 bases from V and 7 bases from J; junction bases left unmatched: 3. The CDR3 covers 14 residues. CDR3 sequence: CASSLDRGGGELFF. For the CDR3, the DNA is TGCGCCAGCAGCTTGGACAGGGGCGGCGGGGAGCTGTTTTTT.

This CDR3 is CSARDRGQAFF. CDR3 DNA: TGCAGTGCTAGGGACAGGGGGCAAGCTTTCTTT. J is TRBJ1-1 and V is TRBV20-1; 11 bases fit TRBD1. CDR3 length: 11 residues. The germline CDR1 and CDR2 sequences are DFQATT and SNEGSKA (reference sequence). The V and J ends lost 3 bases and 9 bases, in that order; junction bases with no gene match: 0.

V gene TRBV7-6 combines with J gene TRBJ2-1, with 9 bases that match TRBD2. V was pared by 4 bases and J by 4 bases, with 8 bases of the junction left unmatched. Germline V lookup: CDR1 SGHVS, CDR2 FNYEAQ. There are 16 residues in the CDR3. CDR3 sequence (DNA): TGTGCCAGCAGCTCAGGCGGGGGGGCCCTTTACAATGAGCAGTTCTTC. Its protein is CASSSGGGALYNEQFF.

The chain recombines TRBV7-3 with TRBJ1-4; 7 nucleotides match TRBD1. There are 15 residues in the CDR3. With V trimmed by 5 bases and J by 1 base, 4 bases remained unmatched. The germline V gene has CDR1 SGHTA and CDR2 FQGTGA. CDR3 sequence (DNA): TGTGCCAGCAGCCTGGGACAGCAAACTAATGAAAAACTGTTTTTT. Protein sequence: CASSLGQQTNEKLFF. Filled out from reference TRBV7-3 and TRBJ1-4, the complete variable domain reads GAGVSQTPSNKVTEKGKYVELRCDPISGHTALYWYRQSLGQGPEFLIYFQGTGAADDSGLPNDRFFAVRPEGSVSTLKIQRTERGDSAVYLCASSLGQQTNEKLFFGSGTQLSVL.

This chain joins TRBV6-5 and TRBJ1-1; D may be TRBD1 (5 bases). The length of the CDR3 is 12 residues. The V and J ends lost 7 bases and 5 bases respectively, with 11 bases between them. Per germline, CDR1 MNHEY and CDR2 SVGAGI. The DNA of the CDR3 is TGTGCCAGCACCTCCCGGGGGACTGAAGCTTTCTTT. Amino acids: CASTSRGTEAFF.

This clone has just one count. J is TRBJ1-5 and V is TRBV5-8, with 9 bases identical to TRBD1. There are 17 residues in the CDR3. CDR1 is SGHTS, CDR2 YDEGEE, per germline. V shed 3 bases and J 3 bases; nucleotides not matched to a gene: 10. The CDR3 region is CASSYRVGTGLNQPQHF. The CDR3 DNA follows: TGTGCCAGCAGCTATCGGGTAGGGACAGGGCTCAATCAGCCCCAGCATTTT.

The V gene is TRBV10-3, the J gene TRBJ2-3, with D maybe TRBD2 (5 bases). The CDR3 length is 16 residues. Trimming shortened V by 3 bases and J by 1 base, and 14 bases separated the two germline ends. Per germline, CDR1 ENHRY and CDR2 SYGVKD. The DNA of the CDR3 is TGTGCCATCAGTGATAGGAAAACGGAGGGCACAGATACGCAGTATTTT. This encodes CAISDRKTEGTDTQYF.

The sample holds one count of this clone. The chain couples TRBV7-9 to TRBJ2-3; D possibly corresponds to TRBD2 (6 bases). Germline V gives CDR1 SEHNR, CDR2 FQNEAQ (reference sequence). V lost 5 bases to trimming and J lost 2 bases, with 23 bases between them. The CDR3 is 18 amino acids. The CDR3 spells CASSQKVRVAGITDTQYF. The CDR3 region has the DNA TGTGCCAGCAGCCAAAAAGTCCGTGTGGCGGGGATCACAGATACGCAGTATTTT.

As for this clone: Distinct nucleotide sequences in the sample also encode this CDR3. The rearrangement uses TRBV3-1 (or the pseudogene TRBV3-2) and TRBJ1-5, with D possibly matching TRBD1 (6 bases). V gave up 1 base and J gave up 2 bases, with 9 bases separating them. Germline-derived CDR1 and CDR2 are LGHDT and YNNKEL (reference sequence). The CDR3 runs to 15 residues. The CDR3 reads CASSQGGGGNQPQHF. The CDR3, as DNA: TGTGCCAGCAGCCAAGGAGGGGGTGGCAATCAGCCCCAGCATTTT.

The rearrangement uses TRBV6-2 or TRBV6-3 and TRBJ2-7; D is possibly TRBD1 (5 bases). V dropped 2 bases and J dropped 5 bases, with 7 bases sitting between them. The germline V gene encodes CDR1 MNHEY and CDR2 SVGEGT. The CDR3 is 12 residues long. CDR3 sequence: CASSYAGNEQYF. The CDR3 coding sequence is TGTGCCAGCAGTTACGCAGGGAACGAGCAGTACTTC.

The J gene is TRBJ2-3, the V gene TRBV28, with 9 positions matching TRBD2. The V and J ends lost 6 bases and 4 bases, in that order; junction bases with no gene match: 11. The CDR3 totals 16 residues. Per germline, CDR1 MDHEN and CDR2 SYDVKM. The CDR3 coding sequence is TGTGCCAGCAGCCCCCCCCCTGGCGGGGGGGCAGATACGCAGTATTTT. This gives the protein CASSPPPGGGADTQYF.

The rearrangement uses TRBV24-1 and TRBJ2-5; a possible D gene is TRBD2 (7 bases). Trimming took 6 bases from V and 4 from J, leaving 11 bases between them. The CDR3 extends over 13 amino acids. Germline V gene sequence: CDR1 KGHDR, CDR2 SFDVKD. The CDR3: CATSPAGAETQYF. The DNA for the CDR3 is TGTGCCACCAGTCCGGCGGGGGCAGAGACCCAGTACTTC.

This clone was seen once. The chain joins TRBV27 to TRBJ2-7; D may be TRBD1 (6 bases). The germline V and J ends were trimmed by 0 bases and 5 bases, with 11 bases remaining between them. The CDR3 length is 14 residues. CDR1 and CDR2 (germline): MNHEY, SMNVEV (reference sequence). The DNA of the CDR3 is TGTGCCAGCAGTTTATCGGGACAAGTCCACGAGCAGTACTTC. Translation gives CASSLSGQVHEQYF.

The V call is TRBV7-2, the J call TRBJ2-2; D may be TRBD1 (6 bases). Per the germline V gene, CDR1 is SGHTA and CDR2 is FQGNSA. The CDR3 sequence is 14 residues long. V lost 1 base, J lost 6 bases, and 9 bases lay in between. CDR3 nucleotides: TGTGCCAGCAGCTTAGTTTCAGGGGCCGGGGAGCTGTTTTTT. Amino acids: CASSLVSGAGELFF.

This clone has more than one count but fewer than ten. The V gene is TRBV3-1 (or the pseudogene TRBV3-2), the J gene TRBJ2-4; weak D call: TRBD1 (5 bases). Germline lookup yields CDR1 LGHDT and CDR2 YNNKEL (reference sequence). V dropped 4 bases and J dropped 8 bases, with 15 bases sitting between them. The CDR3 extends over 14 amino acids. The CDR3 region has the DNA TGTGCCAGCAGCCCGGCACAAAGGGGTGACATTCAGTACTTC. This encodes CASSPAQRGDIQYF.